Listed below are T cell receptor beta chains from one sample, sequenced in a study of chemoradiotherapy in HPV16-positive cancers. This table comes from immunoSEQ multiplex PCR, and its TCRdb copy is limited to in-frame clones, with some not included. In the table there are some 30,000 clones, around 80% of which are singletons. This specimen was blood, taken from a patient who underwent chemoradiotherapy. Every receptor here comes from a human donor with HPV-associated anogenital cancer. CDR3s leave out the opening cysteine and the closing phenylalanine or tryptophan.

j_call v_call cdr3_aa
TRBJ2-7 TRBV5-8 ASSLQGSYEQY
TRBJ1-5 TRBV27 ASSGSRNQPQH
TRBJ2-7 TRBV5-1 ASRGAGRDRSYEQY
TRBJ1-5 TRBV7-3 ASSSQGGQPQH
TRBJ1-5 TRBV5-6 ASSQTRAPYQPQH
TRBJ1-5 TRBV27 ASRAGRSNQPQH
TRBJ2-2 TRBV19 ASRTEQGGDTGELF
TRBJ2-4 TRBV10-1 ASSAGAPLAKNIQY
TRBJ2-7 TRBV6-5 ASSYSQRGTEQY
TRBJ2-7 TRBV7-2 ASSLGGRGYEQY
TRBJ2-5 TRBV9 ASSGGEGRPEPQY
TRBJ1-2 TRBV18 ASSPVPGTVYGYT
TRBJ2-7 TRBV11-2 ASSSDRVELGYEQY
TRBJ2-5 TRBV5-4 ASSPEPDSYSTQY
TRBJ2-5 TRBV6-5 ASRGAGSAGTQY
TRBJ2-5 TRBV5-4 ASSLAEREETQY
TRBJ2-1 TRBV7-6 ASSSRLGNYEQF
TRBJ2-7 TRBV15 ATSSRLAGYYEQY
TRBJ1-5 TRBV7-9 ASSLVGGDSNQPQH
TRBJ2-4 TRBV6-5 ASSSRGVRNIQY
TRBJ2-3 TRBV5-1 ASSLASRDTQY
TRBJ1-2 TRBV5-6 ASSLAGGPYGYT
TRBJ2-5 TRBV7-9 ASTPEGGGRETQY
TRBJ2-7 TRBV7-9 ASSSAGTGGGEQY
TRBJ1-2 TRBV19 ASSNLPSDRDNGYT
TRBJ2-3 TRBV5-6 ASSFSGGFTDTQY
TRBJ1-3 TRBV6-4 ARGTSHSGNTIY
TRBJ1-2 TRBV6-5 ASSYGQRLVGYT
TRBJ2-7 TRBV29-1 SVEQGGYEQY
TRBJ2-1 TRBV20-1 SAWTANEQF
TRBJ1-1 TRBV5-4 ASSPQSGPDTEAF
TRBJ2-1 TRBV29-1 SVGSGGQYNEQF
TRBJ2-7 TRBV19 ASSIATLADEQY
TRBJ1-6 TRBV11-2 ASSFTGGKGYNSPLH
TRBJ2-7 TRBV21-1 ASSKRDSNSYEQY
TRBJ2-5 TRBV11-3 ASSLRLAGGPQETQY
TRBJ2-3 TRBV2 ASSEDPFVGTQY
TRBJ1-4 TRBV4-2 ASSRLGQEGKLF
TRBJ2-6 TRBV7-3 ASSAGTGRSGANVLT
TRBJ1-2 TRBV27 ASRGAIGYT
TRBJ2-1 TRBV27 ASSGRTSEGNEQF
TRBJ2-6 TRBV27 ASSLSRAGANVLT
TRBJ2-5 TRBV20-1 SARADETQY
TRBJ2-6 TRBV29-1 SAGDPSGANVLT
TRBJ2-2 TRBV2 AKAEGRSRELF
TRBJ1-3 TRBV5-4 ASSTPPGSTIY
TRBJ2-3 TRBV19 ASRPGQADTQY
TRBJ1-2 TRBV7-8 ASSFQTGGHGYT
TRBJ1-1 TRBV20-1 STDRNTEAF
TRBJ2-7 TRBV5-1 ASSLGQQGLPYEQY
TRBJ1-1 TRBV6-1 ASSEEQTGWTEAF
TRBJ2-7 TRBV5-4 ASSLGQASSYEQY
TRBJ1-2 TRBV6-1 ASSPMDGTPGYT
TRBJ2-7 TRBV7-3 ASSLTQGRYEQY
TRBJ1-3 TRBV4-3 ASSHGGASGNTIY
TRBJ1-2 TRBV5-1 ASSPGQGGYGYT
TRBJ1-1 TRBV13 ASSHERQWNTEAF
TRBJ1-1 TRBV18 ASSPGEGVTEAF
TRBJ1-6 TRBV9 ASSVDAKVPSPLH